Sequencing of this T cell receptor beta chain was carried out in a study of T cells in Graves' hyperthyroidism and ophthalmopathy. Regarding the study as a whole: A 13 V-J signature model discriminated ophthalmopathy versus stable hyperthyroidism.

RNA transcripts served as the template for amplifying TCR beta CDR3 regions. First-round RT-PCR of the TCR CDR3 relied on the HTBI primer set. TCRdb passed the multiplex PCR reads through MiXCR, listing each CDR3 protein once. The sample comprises under 450,000 distinct CDR3 sequences, about 13% of which are singletons, and less than 25% rests with the top ten. V was trimmed by 6 bases and J by 3 bases, leaving 9 bases between them. The CDR3 has 14 residues. This clonotype was recorded many times. Its antigen is still unknown. Hyperthyroidism, newly diagnosed and lasting under 2 months, affected patients aged 18 to 65. The study excluded patients with uncontrolled infection, other autoimmune disease, pregnancy or lactation.

This TCR was sampled from a man in his thirties or forties with Graves' hyperthyroidism that later progressed to Graves' ophthalmopathy. This chain joins TRBV12-3 or TRBV12-4 and TRBJ1-6; D may be TRBD1 (5 bases). Specimen: blood. The CDR3 DNA reads TGTGCCAGCAGGAGACAGAACTATAATTCACCCCTCCACTTT. This translates into CASRRQNYNSPLHF.